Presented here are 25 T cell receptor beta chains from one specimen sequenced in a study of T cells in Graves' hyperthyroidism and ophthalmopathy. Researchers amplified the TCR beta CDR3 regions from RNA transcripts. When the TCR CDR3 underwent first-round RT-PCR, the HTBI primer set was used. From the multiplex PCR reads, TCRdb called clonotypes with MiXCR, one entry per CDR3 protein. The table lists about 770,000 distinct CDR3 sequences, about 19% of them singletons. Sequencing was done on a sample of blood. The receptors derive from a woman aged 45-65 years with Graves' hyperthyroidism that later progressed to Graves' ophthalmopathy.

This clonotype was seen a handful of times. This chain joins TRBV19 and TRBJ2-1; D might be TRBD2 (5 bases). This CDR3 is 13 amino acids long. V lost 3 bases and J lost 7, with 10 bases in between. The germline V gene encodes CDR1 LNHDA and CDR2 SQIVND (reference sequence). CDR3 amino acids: CASSMWESNEQFF. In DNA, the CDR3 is TGTGCCAGTAGTATGTGGGAGTCGAATGAGCAGTTCTTC.

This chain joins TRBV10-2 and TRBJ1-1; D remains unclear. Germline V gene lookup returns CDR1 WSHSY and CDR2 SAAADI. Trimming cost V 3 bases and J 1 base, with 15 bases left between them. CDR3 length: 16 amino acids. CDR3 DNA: TGCGCCAGCAGTGATATTAACCCAGGCTCGAACACTGAAGCTTTCTTT. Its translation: CASSDINPGSNTEAFF.

The CDR3 is CSARPGPTGTNEKLFF. CDR3 DNA sequence: TGCAGTGCTAGGCCAGGACCTACTGGAACTAATGAAAAACTGTTTTTT. V and J are TRBV20-1 and TRBJ1-4; D is ambiguous. Trimming left V 3 bases short and J 1 base short, with 15 bases between. Germline lookup yields CDR1 DFQATT and CDR2 SNEGSKA (reference sequence). The length of the CDR3 is 16 residues.

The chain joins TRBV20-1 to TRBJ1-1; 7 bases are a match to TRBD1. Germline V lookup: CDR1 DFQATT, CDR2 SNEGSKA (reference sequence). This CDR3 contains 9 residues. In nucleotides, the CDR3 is TGCAGAGCAGGGGGAGAAGCTTTCTTT. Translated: CRAGGEAFF.

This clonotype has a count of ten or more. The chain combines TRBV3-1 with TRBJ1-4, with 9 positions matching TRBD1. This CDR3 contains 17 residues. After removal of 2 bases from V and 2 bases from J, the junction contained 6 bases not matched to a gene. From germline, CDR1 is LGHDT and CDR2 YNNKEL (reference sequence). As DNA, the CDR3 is TGTGCCAGCAGCCAACGGACAGGGGAATACACTAATGAAAAACTGTTTTTT. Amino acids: CASSQRTGEYTNEKLFF. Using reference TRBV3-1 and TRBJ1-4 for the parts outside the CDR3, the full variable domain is DTAVSQTPKYLVTQMGNDKSIKCEQNLGHDTMYWYKQDSKKFLKIMFSYNNKELIINETVPNRFSPKSPDKAHLNLHINSLELGDSAVYFCASSQRTGEYTNEKLFFGSGTQLSVL.

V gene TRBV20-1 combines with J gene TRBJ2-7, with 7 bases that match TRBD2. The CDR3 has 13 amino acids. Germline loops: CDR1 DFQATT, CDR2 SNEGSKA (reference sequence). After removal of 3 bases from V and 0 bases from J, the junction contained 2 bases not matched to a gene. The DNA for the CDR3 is TGCAGTGCTAGTACTAGCGACTCCTACGAGCAGTACTTC. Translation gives CSASTSDSYEQYF.

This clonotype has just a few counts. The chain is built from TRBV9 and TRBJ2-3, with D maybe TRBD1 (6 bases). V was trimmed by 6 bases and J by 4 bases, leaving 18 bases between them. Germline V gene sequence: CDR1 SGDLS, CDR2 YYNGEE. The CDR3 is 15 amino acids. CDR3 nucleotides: TGTGCCAGCAAAGTCCGGGACACAGATTCAGATACGCAGTATTTT. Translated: CASKVRDTDSDTQYF.

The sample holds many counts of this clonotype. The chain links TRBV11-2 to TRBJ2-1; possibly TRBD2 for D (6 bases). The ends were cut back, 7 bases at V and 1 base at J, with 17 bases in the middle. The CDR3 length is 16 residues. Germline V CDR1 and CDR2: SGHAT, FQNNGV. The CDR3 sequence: CASIPDWGVSYNEQFF. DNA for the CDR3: TGTGCCAGCATCCCCGACTGGGGGGTATCCTACAATGAGCAGTTCTTC. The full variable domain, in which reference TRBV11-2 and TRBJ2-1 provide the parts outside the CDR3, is EAGVAQSPRYKIIEKRQSVAFWCNPISGHATLYWYQQILGQGPKLLIQFQNNGVVDDSQLPKDRFSAERLKGVDSTLKIQPAKLEDSAVYLCASIPDWGVSYNEQFFGPGTRLTVL.

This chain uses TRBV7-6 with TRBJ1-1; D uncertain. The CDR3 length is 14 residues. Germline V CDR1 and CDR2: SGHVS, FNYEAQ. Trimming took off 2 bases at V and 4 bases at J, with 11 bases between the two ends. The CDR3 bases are TGTGCCAGCAGCTTAAGTGGGGATGTCACTGAAGCTTTCTTT. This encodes CASSLSGDVTEAFF. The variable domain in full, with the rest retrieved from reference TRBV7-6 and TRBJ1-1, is GAGVSQSPRYKVTKRGQDVALRCDPISGHVSLYWYRQALGQGPEFLTYFNYEAQQDKSGLPNDRFSAERPEGSISTLTIQRTEQRDSAMYRCASSLSGDVTEAFFGQGTRLTVV.

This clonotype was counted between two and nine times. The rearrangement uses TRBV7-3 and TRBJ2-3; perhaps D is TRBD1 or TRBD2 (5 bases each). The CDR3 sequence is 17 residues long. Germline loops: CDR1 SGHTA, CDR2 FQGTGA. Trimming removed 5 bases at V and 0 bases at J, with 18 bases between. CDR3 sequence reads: CASSPTAPGPSTDTQYF. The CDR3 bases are TGTGCCAGCAGCCCTACCGCCCCGGGACCTAGCACAGATACGCAGTATTTT.

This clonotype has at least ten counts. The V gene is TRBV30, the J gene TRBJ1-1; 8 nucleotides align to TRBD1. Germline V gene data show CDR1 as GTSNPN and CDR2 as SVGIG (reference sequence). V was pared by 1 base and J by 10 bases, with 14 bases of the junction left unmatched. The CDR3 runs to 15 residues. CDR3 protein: CAWSDPRGRSRTAFF. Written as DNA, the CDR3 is TGTGCCTGGAGTGACCCCAGGGGGCGAAGTCGAACAGCTTTCTTT.

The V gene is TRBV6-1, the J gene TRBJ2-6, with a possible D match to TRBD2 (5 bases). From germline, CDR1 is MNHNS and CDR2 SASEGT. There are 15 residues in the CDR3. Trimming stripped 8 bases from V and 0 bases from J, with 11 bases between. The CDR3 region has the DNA TGTGCCAGCCACTCAGGAGGCTCTGGGGCCAACGTCCTGACTTTC. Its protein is CASHSGGSGANVLTF.

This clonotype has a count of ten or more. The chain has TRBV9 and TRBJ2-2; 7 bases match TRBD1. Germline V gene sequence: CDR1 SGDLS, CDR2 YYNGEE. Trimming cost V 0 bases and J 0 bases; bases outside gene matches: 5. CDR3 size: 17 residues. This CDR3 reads CASSVAPGQPNTGELFF. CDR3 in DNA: TGTGCCAGCAGCGTAGCTCCGGGACAGCCGAACACCGGGGAGCTGTTTTTT.

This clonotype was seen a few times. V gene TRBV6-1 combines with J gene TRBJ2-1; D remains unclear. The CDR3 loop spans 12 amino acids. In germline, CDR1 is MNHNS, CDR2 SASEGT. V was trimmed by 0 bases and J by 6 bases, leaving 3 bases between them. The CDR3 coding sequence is TGTGCCAGCAGTGAAGCGGGCAATGAGCAGTTCTTC. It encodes CASSEAGNEQFF.

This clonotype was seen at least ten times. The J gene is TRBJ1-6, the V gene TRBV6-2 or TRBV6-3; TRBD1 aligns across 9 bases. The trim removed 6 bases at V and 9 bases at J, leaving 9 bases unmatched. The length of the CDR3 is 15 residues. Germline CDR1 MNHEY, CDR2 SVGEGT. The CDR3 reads CASSPYGQGSSPLHF. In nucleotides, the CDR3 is TGTGCCAGCAGCCCTTATGGACAGGGGAGTTCACCCCTCCACTTT.

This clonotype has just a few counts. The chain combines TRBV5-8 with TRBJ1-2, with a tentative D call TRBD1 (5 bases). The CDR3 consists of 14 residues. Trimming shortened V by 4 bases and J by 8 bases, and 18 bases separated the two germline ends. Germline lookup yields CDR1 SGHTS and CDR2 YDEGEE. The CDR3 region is CASSAAGGTGGYTF. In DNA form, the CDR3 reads TGTGCCAGCAGCGCCGCGGGGGGGACTGGCGGCTACACCTTC.

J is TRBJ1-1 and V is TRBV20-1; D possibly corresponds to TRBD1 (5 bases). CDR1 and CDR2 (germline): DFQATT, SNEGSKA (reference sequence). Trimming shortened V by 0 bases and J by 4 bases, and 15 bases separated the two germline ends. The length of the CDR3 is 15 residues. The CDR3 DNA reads TGCAGTGCTAGAGATCCGGCGGGGCGGGGCACTGAAGCTTTCTTT. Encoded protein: CSARDPAGRGTEAFF.

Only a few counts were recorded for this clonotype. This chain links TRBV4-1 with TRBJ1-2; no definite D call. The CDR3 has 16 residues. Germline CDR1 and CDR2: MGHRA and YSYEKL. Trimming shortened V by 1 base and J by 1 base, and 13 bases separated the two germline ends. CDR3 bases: TGCGCCAGCAGCCAAGTACCTGGCAGGCTTAACTATGGCTACACCTTC. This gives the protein CASSQVPGRLNYGYTF.

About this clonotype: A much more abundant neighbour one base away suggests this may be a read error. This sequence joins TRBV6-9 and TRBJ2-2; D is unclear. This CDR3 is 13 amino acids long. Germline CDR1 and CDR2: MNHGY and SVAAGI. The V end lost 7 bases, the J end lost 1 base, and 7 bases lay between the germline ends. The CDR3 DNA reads TGTGCCAGCATTTCCGGGAACACCGGGGAGCTGTTTTTT. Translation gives CASISGNTGELFF.

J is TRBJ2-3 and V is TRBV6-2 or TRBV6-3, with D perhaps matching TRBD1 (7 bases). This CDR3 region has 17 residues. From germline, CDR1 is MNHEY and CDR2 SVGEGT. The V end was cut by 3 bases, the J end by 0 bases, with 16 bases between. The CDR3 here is CASSYVRDSRSTDTQYF. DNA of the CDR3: TGTGCCAGCAGTTATGTGCGGGACAGCCGTAGCACAGATACGCAGTATTTT.

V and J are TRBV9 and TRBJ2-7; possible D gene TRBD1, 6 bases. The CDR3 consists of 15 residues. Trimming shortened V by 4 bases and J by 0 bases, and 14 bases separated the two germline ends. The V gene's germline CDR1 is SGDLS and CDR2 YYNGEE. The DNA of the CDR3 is TGTGCCAGCAGCTTTACAGGGCAGCCCTCCTACGAGCAGTACTTC. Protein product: CASSFTGQPSYEQYF. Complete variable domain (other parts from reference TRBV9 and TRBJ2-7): DSGVTQTPKHLITATGQRVTLRCSPRSGDLSVYWYQQSLDQGLQFLIQYYNGEERAKGNILERFSAQQFPDLHSELNLSSLELGDSALYFCASSFTGQPSYEQYFGPGTRLTVT.

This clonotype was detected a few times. The CDR3 DNA reads as TGTGCCAGCAGCCAAGTTGGGGACCGGGGAAGCTCCTACGAGCAGTACTTC. Residues: CASSQVGDRGSSYEQYF. The V gene is TRBV3-1, the J gene TRBJ2-7, with D perhaps matching TRBD1 or TRBD2 (5 bases each). Germline V CDR1 and CDR2: LGHDT, YNNKEL (reference sequence). Trimming took off 1 base at V and 0 bases at J, with 16 bases between the two ends. The CDR3 has 17 residues.

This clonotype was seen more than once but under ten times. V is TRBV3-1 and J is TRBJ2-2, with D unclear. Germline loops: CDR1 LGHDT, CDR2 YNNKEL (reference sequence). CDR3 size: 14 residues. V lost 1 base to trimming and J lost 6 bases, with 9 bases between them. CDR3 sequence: CASSQVWGSGELFF. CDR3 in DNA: TGTGCCAGCAGCCAAGTTTGGGGTTCCGGGGAGCTGTTTTTT.

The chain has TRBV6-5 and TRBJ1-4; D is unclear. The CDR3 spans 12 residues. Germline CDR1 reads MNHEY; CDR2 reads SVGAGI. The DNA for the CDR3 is TGTGGGCCCTTGGCAACTAATGAAAAACTGTTTTTT. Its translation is CGPLATNEKLFF.

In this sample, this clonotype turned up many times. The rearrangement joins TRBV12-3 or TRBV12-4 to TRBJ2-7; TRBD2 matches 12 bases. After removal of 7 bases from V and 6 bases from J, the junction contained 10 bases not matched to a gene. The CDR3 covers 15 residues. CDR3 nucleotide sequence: TGTGCCAGCAAGCTAGCGGGGGGGCTAGCCGGCGAGCAGTACTTC. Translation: CASKLAGGLAGEQYF.